A selection of T cell receptor beta chains follows, all from one sample in a study of T cells in localized non-small cell lung cancer. TCRdb's copy holds only in-frame clones and misses some; the assay was immunoSEQ multiplex PCR. The data show around 92,000 clones, approximately 91% seen once. This specimen consisted of PBMCs, obtained before any cancer treatment. The receptor source for this set is a woman aged 35-75 years with stage II squamous cell lung carcinoma. Both conserved end residues are part of each CDR3. D genes are given only for firm matches. Some rows mark clone size as missing; the rest say once, few, many or name a class of expanded clone.

J	D	size	V	DNA	CDR3
TRBJ1-1	TRBD1	.	TRBV6-5	TGTGCCAGCAGTTTACAGGGGGCAAACACTGAAGCTTTCTTT	CASSLQGANTEAFF
TRBJ2-2	.	once	TRBV6-6	TGTGCCAGCAGTTACGTGGGGTCCGGGGAGCTGTTTTTT	CASSYVGSGELFF
TRBJ1-1	TRBD1	.	TRBV5-4	TGTGCCAGCAGCGGCGGGACAGTTGAAGCTTTCTTT	CASSGGTVEAFF
TRBJ2-3	TRBD2	few	TRBV4-1	TGCGCCAGCAGCCAGGGTGGGCTAGCGGGGGTCACAGATACGCAGTATTTT	CASSQGGLAGVTDTQYF
TRBJ1-5	.	.	TRBV7-2	TGTGCCAGCAGCTTCCTCAATCAGCCCCAGCATTTT	CASSFLNQPQHF
TRBJ1-2	.	once	TRBV19	TGTGCCAGTGGAGGAGGTGGTTCTAACTATGGCTACACCTTC	CASGGGGSNYGYTF
TRBJ1-1	.	.	TRBV5-1	TGCGCCAGCAGCTTCAGTACAGGTATAGGAACTGAAGCTTTCTTT	CASSFSTGIGTEAFF
TRBJ2-7	.	.	TRBV5-1	TGCGCCAGCAGCTTAGGGAGCGGTGGGTACGAGCAGTACTTC	CASSLGSGGYEQYF
TRBJ1-2	.	.	TRBV18	TGTGCCAGCGTTCAAACGGGGACGGCAGGGCGGGATGGCTACACCTTC	CASVQTGTAGRDGYTF
TRBJ1-5	.	.	TRBV6-5	TGTGCCAGCAGTCAAGGGGCTGGTAGCAATCAGCCCCAGCATTTT	CASSQGAGSNQPQHF
TRBJ1-1	.	.	TRBV5-4	TGTGCCAGCAGCTACGACGGGGGCTCTGTGACTGAAGCTTTCTTT	CASSYDGGSVTEAFF
TRBJ1-6	.	few	TRBV5-4	TGTGCCAGCAGCTTGACAGGGTCTCGTTCACCCCTCCACTTT	CASSLTGSRSPLHF
TRBJ2-7	TRBD2	.	TRBV30	TGTGCCTGGTTAAGACTAGCGGGAGGCTACGAGCAGTACTTC	CAWLRLAGGYEQYF
TRBJ2-1	TRBD1	few	TRBV28	TGTGCCAGCAGTCAGGGCGGGACAGGTTTTATGCATGAGCAGTTCTTC	CASSQGGTGFMHEQFF
TRBJ1-2	.	.	TRBV5-6	TGTGCCAGCAGCGTGGGACGAGAATATGGCTACACCTTC	CASSVGREYGYTF
TRBJ1-2	TRBD1	.	TRBV27	TGTGCCAGCGGGACAGCGCTTAACTATGGCTACACCTTC	CASGTALNYGYTF
TRBJ2-7	.	.	TRBV18	TGTGCCAGCTCTCAACTACAGGGACTGGTCGGGTCCTACGAGCAGTACTTC	CASSQLQGLVGSYEQYF
TRBJ2-1	.	once	TRBV4-2	TGTGCCAGCAGCCAAGTCCGCGGAGGTGAGCAGTTCTTC	CASSQVRGGEQFF
TRBJ2-1	.	.	TRBV5-1	TGCGCCAGCAGCCCTAGAAGGACCCCGGGGAATGAGCAGTTCTTC	CASSPRRTPGNEQFF
TRBJ1-2	.	.	TRBV28	TGTGCCAGCGGAACGGCGGTCTATGGCTACACCTTC	CASGTAVYGYTF
TRBJ2-3	.	.	TRBV6-1	TGTGCCAGCAGTCCGGGGGGGGGACAGCCAGATACGCAGTATTTT	CASSPGGGQPDTQYF
TRBJ1-6	.	once	TRBV6-1	TGTGCCAGCAGGAACACAGGGTCGGGGTCACCCCTCCACTTT	CASRNTGSGSPLHF
TRBJ1-4	.	once	TRBV25-1	TGTGCCAGCAGTGAACCTTTCGGGAGGGGTGGTGAAAAACTGTTTTTT	CASSEPFGRGGEKLFF
TRBJ2-7	.	.	TRBV28	TGTGCCAGCAGCTCAACAGGGACCTCCTACGAGCAGTACTTC	CASSSTGTSYEQYF
TRBJ1-1	.	.	TRBV27	TGTGCCAGCAGACGGGGGAACACTGAAGCTTTCTTT	CASRRGNTEAFF
TRBJ1-1	TRBD1	once	TRBV4-1	TGCGCCAGCAGCCAATTGACAGGGGCGAACACTGAAGCTTTCTTT	CASSQLTGANTEAFF
TRBJ1-6	.	.	TRBV7-9	TGTGCCAGCCGACCCGGACCCGATAATTCACCCCTCCACTTT	CASRPGPDNSPLHF
TRBJ2-1	.	.	TRBV6-1	TGTGCCAGCACCCTGAGTGAGCAGTTCTTC	CASTLSEQFF
TRBJ2-3	.	.	TRBV29-1	TGCAGCGTCCGACAGGGCGGGGGTCCAGATACGCAGTATTTT	CSVRQGGGPDTQYF
TRBJ2-2	.	.	TRBV19	TGTGCCAGTAGTATTGGTGCCGGAGTGGTTGGGACCGGGGAGCTGTTTTTT	CASSIGAGVVGTGELFF
TRBJ2-7	.	.	TRBV7-8	TGTGCCAGCAGCTTAGGACTGCAAGCCTACGAGCAGTACTTC	CASSLGLQAYEQYF
TRBJ1-1	.	.	TRBV30	TGTGCCTGGACCCCGTACATGAACACTGAAGCTTTCTTT	CAWTPYMNTEAFF
TRBJ1-1	TRBD1	few	TRBV7-9	TGTGCCAGCAGCGTCCCAGGGGGGAGGGCTTTCTTT	CASSVPGGRAFF
TRBJ1-4	TRBD1	.	TRBV4-2	TGTGCCAGCAGCCAGGCCGGGACAGGGCGGGAAAAACTGTTTTTT	CASSQAGTGREKLFF
TRBJ1-1	.	.	TRBV7-6	TGTGCCAGCAGCGCCAGGGCCGGAGTTGGGAACACTGAAGCTTTCTTT	CASSARAGVGNTEAFF
TRBJ2-1	.	.	TRBV6-6	TGTGCCAGCAGTTACGGGCGGGTGCACAATGAGCAGTTCTTC	CASSYGRVHNEQFF
TRBJ1-5	TRBD1	.	TRBV19	TGTGCCAGTAGTGTTGACAGGGGACGGCAGCCCCAGCATTTT	CASSVDRGRQPQHF
TRBJ1-5	.	.	TRBV10-3	TGTGCCATCAGTAGAGGACAGAATCAGCCCCAGCATTTT	CAISRGQNQPQHF
TRBJ1-2	.	.	TRBV18	TGTGCCAGCTCACCCAAAGGGAACTATGGCTACACCTTC	CASSPKGNYGYTF
TRBJ1-4	TRBD1	.	TRBV27	TGTGCCAGCAGTTTCTCGGGACAGGGAGTTGAAAAACTGTTTTTT	CASSFSGQGVEKLFF
TRBJ2-2	.	.	TRBV27	TGTGCCAGCAGTTTGGCAGACACCGGGGAGCTGTTTTTT	CASSLADTGELFF
TRBJ1-6	.	.	TRBV27	TGTGCCAGCAGCGAGGGGAACTCACCCCTCCACTTT	CASSEGNSPLHF
TRBJ2-3	TRBD2	.	TRBV7-8	TGTGCCAGCAGCTCTGGACTAGCGGGAGCAGATACGCAGTATTTT	CASSSGLAGADTQYF
TRBJ1-1	TRBD1	.	TRBV5-4	TGTGCCAGCAGCACCGCAGGGGGCCTGAACACTGAAGCTTTCTTT	CASSTAGGLNTEAFF
TRBJ2-7	.	.	TRBV7-8	TGTGCCAGCAGCTTAGACGACAGTTCCAGTATCTCCTACGAGCAGTACTTC	CASSLDDSSSISYEQYF
TRBJ1-1	.	.	TRBV5-1	TGCGCCAGCAGCTTGCTACAGCCGAACACTGAAGCTTTCTTT	CASSLLQPNTEAFF
TRBJ1-1	.	once	TRBV7-2	TGTGCCAGCAGCTTAGCGGGGGTTAACACTGAAGCTTTCTTT	CASSLAGVNTEAFF
TRBJ1-6	.	.	TRBV10-2	TGCGCCAGCAGTGCCCAAACCGGGGGGGCCAATAATTCACCCCTCCACTTT	CASSAQTGGANNSPLHF
TRBJ1-4	TRBD1	.	TRBV25-1	TGTGCCAGCACCGGGACAGGGGGGAGAGAAAAACTGTTTTTT	CASTGTGGREKLFF
TRBJ1-1	.	once	TRBV27	TGTGCCAGCAGCCTTGTAGTTAACACTGAAGCTTTCTTT	CASSLVVNTEAFF
TRBJ1-2	.	few	TRBV30	TGTGCCTCCCGCCCCGGGGGTAGCTATGGCTACACCTTC	CASRPGGSYGYTF
TRBJ2-2	TRBD2	once	TRBV4-1	TGCGCCAGCAGCCAAACTAGCGGGAGAGTCAGCGGGGAGCTGTTTTTT	CASSQTSGRVSGELFF
TRBJ1-5	.	.	TRBV12-5	TGTGCTAGTGCACCATCAGGGAGTCAGCCCCAGCATTTT	CASAPSGSQPQHF
TRBJ2-1	.	.	TRBV9	TGTGCCAGCAACCTGGGACAGCGGGTCCGCGATGAGCAGTTCTTC	CASNLGQRVRDEQFF
TRBJ2-2	TRBD1	.	TRBV5-4	TGTGCCAGCAGCTTGGGCAGGGGGCGTGGGGAGCTGTTTTTT	CASSLGRGRGELFF
TRBJ2-3	TRBD1	few	TRBV5-5	TGTGCCAGCAGCTTGACCCGGACAGGGGGCGCAGATACGCAGTATTTT	CASSLTRTGGADTQYF